This TCR beta chain is drawn from a study of blood T cell repertoires in COVID-19. Study information: Spain, Italy and the United States supplied samples that represented acute and convalescent COVID-19. Nucleic acid was either cDNA or gDNA, and it came from T cells, B-cell-depleted T cells, or PBMCs.

As processed by the authors: Scientists estimated how many nucleated cells there were by amplifying reference gene primers. TCRdb's table, derived via immunoSEQ multiplex PCR, lists solely in-frame clones and lacks some. For V, J and clone size, that table is used; D and trimming come from the DNA. The table records around 60,000 clones, almost 90% of them present only once. Germline lookup yields CDR1 MDHEN and CDR2 SYDVKM. The CDR3 is made up of 17 amino acids. Germline trimming cut 1 base from V and 0 bases from J; bases unmatched to any gene: 6. The V and J genes are TRBV28 and TRBJ2-1; 7 bases line up with TRBD2. Input material: peripheral blood. The clonotype originates from a man between 60 and 75 years old with active COVID-19. The CDR3 DNA is TGTGCCAGCAGTTTATCCCGCGGGAGACACTCCTACAATGAGCAGTTCTTC. Translating gives CASSLSRGRHSYNEQFF.